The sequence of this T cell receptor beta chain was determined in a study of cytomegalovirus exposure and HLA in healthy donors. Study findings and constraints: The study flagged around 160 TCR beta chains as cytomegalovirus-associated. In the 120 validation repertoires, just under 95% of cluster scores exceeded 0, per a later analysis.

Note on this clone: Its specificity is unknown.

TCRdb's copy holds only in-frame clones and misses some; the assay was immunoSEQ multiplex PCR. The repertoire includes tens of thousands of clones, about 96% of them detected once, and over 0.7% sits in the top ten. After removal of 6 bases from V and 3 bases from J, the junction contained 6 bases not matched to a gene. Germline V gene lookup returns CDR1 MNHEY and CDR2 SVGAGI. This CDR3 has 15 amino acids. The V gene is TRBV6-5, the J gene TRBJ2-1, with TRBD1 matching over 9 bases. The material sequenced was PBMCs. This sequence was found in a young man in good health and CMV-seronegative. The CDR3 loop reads CASRSGQGFYNEQFF. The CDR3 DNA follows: TGTGCCAGCAGGTCCGGACAGGGGTTCTACAATGAGCAGTTCTTC.